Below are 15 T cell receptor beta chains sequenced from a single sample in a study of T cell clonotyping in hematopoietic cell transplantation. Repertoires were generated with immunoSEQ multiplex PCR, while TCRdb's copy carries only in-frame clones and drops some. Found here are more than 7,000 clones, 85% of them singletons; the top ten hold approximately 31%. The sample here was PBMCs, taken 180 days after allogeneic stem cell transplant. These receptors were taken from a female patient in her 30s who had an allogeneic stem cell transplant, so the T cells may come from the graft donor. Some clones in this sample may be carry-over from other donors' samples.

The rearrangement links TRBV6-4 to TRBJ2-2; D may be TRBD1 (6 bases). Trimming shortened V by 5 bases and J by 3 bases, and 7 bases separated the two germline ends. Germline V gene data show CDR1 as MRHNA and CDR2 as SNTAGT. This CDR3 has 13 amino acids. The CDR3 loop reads CASSSGDTGELFF. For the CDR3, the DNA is TGTGCCAGCAGTTCAGGGGACACCGGGGAGCTGTTTTTT.

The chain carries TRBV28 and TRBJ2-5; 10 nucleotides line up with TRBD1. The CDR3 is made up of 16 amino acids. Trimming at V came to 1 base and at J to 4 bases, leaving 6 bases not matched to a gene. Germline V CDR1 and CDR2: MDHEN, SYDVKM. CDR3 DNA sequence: TGTGCCAGCAGTTTATCCCCCGGACAGGGGGGAGAGACCCAGTACTTC. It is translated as CASSLSPGQGGETQYF.

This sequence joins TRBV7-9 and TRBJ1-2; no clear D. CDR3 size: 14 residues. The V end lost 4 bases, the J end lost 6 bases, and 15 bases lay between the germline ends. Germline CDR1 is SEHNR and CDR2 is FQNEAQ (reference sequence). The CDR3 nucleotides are TGTGCCAGCAGCTCCGGAGGGCTGCCCAATGGCTACACCTTC. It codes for CASSSGGLPNGYTF.

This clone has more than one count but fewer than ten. In nucleotides, the CDR3 is TGTGCCAGCTCACTCGCAGATGAAGCTTTCTTT. Amino acid sequence: CASSLADEAFF. V is TRBV18 and J is TRBJ1-1; D uncertain. The length of the CDR3 is 11 residues. CDR1 is KGHSH, CDR2 LQKENI, per germline. Trimming left V 4 bases short and J 7 bases short, with 7 bases between.

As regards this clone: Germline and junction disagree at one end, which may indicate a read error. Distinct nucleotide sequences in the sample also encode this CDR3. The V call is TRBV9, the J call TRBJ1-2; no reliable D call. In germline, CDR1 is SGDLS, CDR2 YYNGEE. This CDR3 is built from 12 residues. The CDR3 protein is CASRAEAYGYTF. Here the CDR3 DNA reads TGTGCCAGCAGAGCCGAGGCCTATGGCTACACCTTT.

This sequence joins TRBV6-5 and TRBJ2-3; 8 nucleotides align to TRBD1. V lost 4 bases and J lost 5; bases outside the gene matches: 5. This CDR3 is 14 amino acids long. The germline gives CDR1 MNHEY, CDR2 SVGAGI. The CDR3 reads CASSLQGEVDTQYF. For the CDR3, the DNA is TGTGCCAGCAGTTTACAGGGGGAAGTAGATACGCAGTATTTT.

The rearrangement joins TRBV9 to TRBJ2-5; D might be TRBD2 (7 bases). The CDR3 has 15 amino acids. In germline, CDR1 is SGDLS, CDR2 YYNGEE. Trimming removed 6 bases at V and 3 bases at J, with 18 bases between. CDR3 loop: CASTVRGGAKETQYF. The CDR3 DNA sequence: TGTGCCAGCACCGTTCGAGGGGGGGCAAAAGAGACCCAGTACTTC.

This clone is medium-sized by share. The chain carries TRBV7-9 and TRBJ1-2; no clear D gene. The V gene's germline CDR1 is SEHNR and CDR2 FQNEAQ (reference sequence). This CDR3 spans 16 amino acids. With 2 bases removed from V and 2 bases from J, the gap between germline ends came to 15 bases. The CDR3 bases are TGTGCCAGCAGCTTAAAAAACTACGAGGCAAACTATGGCTACACCTTC. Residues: CASSLKNYEANYGYTF.

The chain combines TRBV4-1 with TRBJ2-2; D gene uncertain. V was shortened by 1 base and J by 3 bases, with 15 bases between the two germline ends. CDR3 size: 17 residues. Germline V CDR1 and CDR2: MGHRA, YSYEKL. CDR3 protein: CASSQVARAKHTGELFF. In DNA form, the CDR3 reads TGCGCCAGCAGCCAAGTCGCACGGGCGAAGCACACCGGGGAGCTGTTTTTT.

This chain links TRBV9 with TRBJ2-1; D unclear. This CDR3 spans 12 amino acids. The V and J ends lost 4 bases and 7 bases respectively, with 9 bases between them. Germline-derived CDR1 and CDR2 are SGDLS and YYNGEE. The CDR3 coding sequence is TGTGCCAGCAGCCCGGACGGGAATGAGCAGTTCTTC. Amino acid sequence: CASSPDGNEQFF.

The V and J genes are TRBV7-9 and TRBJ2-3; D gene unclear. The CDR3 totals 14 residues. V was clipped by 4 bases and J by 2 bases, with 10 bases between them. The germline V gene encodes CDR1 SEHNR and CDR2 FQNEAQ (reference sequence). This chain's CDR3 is CASSSQTVTDTQYF. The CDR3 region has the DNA TGTGCCAGCAGCTCCCAGACTGTCACAGATACGCAGTATTTT.

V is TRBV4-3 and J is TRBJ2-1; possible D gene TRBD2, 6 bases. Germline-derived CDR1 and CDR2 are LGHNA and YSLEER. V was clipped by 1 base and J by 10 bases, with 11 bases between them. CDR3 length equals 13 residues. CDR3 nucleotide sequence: TGCGCCAGCAGCCAAGTGGGGGGTCGGGAGCAGTTCTTC. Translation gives CASSQVGGREQFF.

The DNA for the CDR3 is TGTGCCAGCACGGAAGCTAGCGGAGAAGAGACCCAGTACTTC. Translation gives CASTEASGEETQYF. The chain employs TRBV9 and TRBJ2-5; 7 bases fit TRBD2. With V trimmed by 6 bases and J by 3 bases, 8 bases remained unmatched. Germline V gene data show CDR1 as SGDLS and CDR2 as YYNGEE. The CDR3 sequence is 14 residues long.

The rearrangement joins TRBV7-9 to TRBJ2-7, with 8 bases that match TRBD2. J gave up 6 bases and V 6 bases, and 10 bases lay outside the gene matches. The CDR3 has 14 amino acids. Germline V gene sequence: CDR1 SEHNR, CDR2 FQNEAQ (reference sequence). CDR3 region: CASSRNPREGEQYF. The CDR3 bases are TGTGCCAGCAGTCGAAATCCACGGGAGGGCGAGCAGTACTTC.

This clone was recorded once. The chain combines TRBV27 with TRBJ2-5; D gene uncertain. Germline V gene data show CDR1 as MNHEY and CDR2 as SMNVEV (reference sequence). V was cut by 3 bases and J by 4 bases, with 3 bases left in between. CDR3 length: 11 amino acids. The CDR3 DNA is TGTGCCAGCAGTTTGGGAGAGACCCAGTACTTC. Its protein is CASSLGETQYF.